The clone carrying this T cell receptor (beta chain) was recorded a few times. These data belong to a study of blood T cells in healthy people across ages. CDR3 length equals 14 residues. V lost 5 bases to trimming and J lost 1 base, with 11 bases between them. A second PCR, run for roughly 7 to 12 cycles, used a sample-barcoded 5' primer plus a J-beta primer mix. TCRdb re-derived calls from the 5' RACE reads in MiXCR, one entry per CDR3 protein. The sample holds about 540,000 distinct CDR3 sequences, approximately 25% seen once. These same data were also listed under a study on T cells of mothers and their children. This second study says: Unrelated mother-child pairs always had slightly, but never significantly, lower normalized overlap than related pairs.

The chain links TRBV12-3 or TRBV12-4 to TRBJ1-1; D gene unclear. The TCR comes from a boy between 10 and 17 years old in good health. Material: blood. The CDR3 DNA follows: TGTGCCAGCAGTCCGCCGGGGAGGAACACTGAAGCTTTCTTT. This gives the protein CASSPPGRNTEAFF.